This TCR beta chain came from a study of shared clonotypes between healthy human individuals. On this clone: Its matching antigen is unknown.

Study results and caveats: Rarefaction gave evidence that sorted-subset sequencing remained incomplete despite large depth. In a few donors, around 5.5% of naive CD4 clonotypes appeared in common.

Sequencing was at deep level. Genomic DNA from each subset was divided evenly over several immunoSEQ plates. Measured with immunoSEQ multiplex PCR; TCRdb has only the in-frame clones, and not every one. The sample yields 2 million to 2.5 million clones, approximately 95% seen once. The receptor's source is a young man in good health. Sequencing was carried out using naive CD4+ T cells sorted from blood. Subset meaning: CD45RA+ positively selected.

This CDR3 reads CASSLSSLGYEKLFF. The CDR3 DNA follows: TGTGCCAGCAGCCTTAGCAGTTTGGGATATGAAAAACTGTTTTTT. The chain joins TRBV11-2 to TRBJ1-4; D remains ambiguous. Germline CDR1 is SGHAT and CDR2 is FQNNGV. This CDR3 has 15 amino acids. Trimming shortened V by 5 bases and J by 6 bases, and 16 bases separated the two germline ends.